Listed here are 18 T cell receptor beta chains from one sample, sequenced in a study of T cells in Graves' hyperthyroidism and ophthalmopathy. RNA transcripts served as the template for amplifying TCR beta CDR3 regions. HTBI primers were employed in a first-round RT-PCR of the TCR CDR3. TCRdb re-derived calls from the multiplex PCR reads in MiXCR, one entry per CDR3 protein. This sample carries approximately 560,000 distinct CDR3 sequences, around 16% of them seen once, and the ten largest clones take approximately 7.4%. The sample comprised blood. The source of these receptors is a woman in her twenties or thirties with Graves' hyperthyroidism.

Many counts were recorded for this clonotype. The chain links TRBV3-1 to TRBJ2-1; tentatively, D is TRBD2 (6 bases). The CDR3 length is 14 residues. Germline V gene sequence: CDR1 LGHDT, CDR2 YNNKEL (reference sequence). V was trimmed by 0 bases and J by 7 bases, leaving 10 bases between them. The CDR3 is CASSQELAGNEQFF. DNA of the CDR3: TGTGCCAGCAGCCAAGAACTAGCTGGGAATGAGCAGTTCTTC.

This chain connects TRBV5-1 to TRBJ1-4, with a weak D call TRBD1 (5 bases). The CDR3 is made up of 13 amino acids. Trimming removed 3 bases at V and 4 bases at J, with 7 bases between. Germline CDR1 reads SGHRS; CDR2 reads YFSETQ. As DNA, the CDR3 is TGCGCCAGCAGCTCAGACAGTAATGAAAAACTGTTTTTT. Protein: CASSSDSNEKLFF.

This clonotype has at least ten counts. This sequence joins TRBV7-8 and TRBJ2-1; 8 bases are a match to TRBD1. The CDR3 covers 14 residues. V shed 5 bases and J 3 bases; nucleotides not matched to a gene: 3. Germline V CDR1 and CDR2: SGHVS, FQNEAQ. The CDR3 DNA is TGTGCCAGCAGCGGACAGGGTTACTACAATGAGCAGTTCTTC. Its translation: CASSGQGYYNEQFF.

CDR3 nucleotide sequence: TGCAGCGCCCTGACAGGCGGCGGGAATACGCAGTATTTT. It encodes CSALTGGGNTQYF. The chain recombines TRBV29-1 with TRBJ2-3, with D perhaps being TRBD1 or TRBD2 (6 bases each). The CDR3 is 13 residues long. The ends were cut back, 7 bases at V and 7 bases at J, with 18 bases in the middle. Germline loops: CDR1 SQVTM, CDR2 ANQGSEA.

CDR3 in DNA: TGTGCCAGCAGCTTATGGGGGAGGGAGGACAATGAGCAGTTCTTC. Its protein product is CASSLWGREDNEQFF. The chain uses TRBV5-6 and TRBJ2-1, with 7 bases that match TRBD2. The germline V gene encodes CDR1 SGHDT and CDR2 YYEEEE. The CDR3 has 15 residues. The V and J ends lost 2 bases and 5 bases, in that order; junction bases with no gene match: 7. Complete variable domain (other parts from reference TRBV5-6 and TRBJ2-1): DAGVTQSPTHLIKTRGQQVTLRCSPKSGHDTVSWYQQALGQGPQFIFQYYEEEERQRGNFPDRFSGHQFPNYSSELNVNALLLGDSALYLCASSLWGREDNEQFFGPGTRLTVL.

This clonotype was seen many times. The gene calls are TRBV29-1 and TRBJ2-1; possibly TRBD1 for D (5 bases). Germline CDR1 SQVTM, CDR2 ANQGSEA. The CDR3 consists of 12 residues. V lost 4 bases to trimming and J lost 7 bases, with 11 bases between them. The CDR3 here is CSVVRAHNEQFF. The CDR3 nucleotides are TGCAGCGTTGTCAGGGCGCATAATGAGCAGTTCTTC.

The sample holds a few counts of this clonotype. The chain couples TRBV6-1 to TRBJ2-3; 8 bases are shared with TRBD2. The CDR3 length is 17 residues. After removal of 8 bases from V and 6 bases from J, the junction contained 19 bases not matched to a gene. Germline V gene lookup returns CDR1 MNHNS and CDR2 SASEGT. CDR3 loop: CASPGEYREGPRDTQYF. In nucleotides, the CDR3 is TGTGCCAGCCCTGGGGAGTACCGGGAGGGCCCTCGGGATACGCAGTATTTT.

This clonotype was observed at least ten times. The chain has TRBV28 and TRBJ1-1, with D perhaps matching TRBD1 (5 bases). V shed 6 bases and J shed 5 bases, with 19 bases lying between them. In germline, CDR1 is MDHEN, CDR2 SYDVKM. CDR3 length: 15 residues. CDR3 protein: CASSLFGLGDTEAFF. In nucleotides, the CDR3 is TGTGCCAGCAGCCTGTTCGGGTTAGGGGATACTGAAGCTTTCTTT. Full variable domain (outside the CDR3, taken from reference TRBV28 and TRBJ1-1): DVKVTQSSRYLVKRTGEKVFLECVQDMDHENMFWYRQDPGLGLRLIYFSYDVKMKEKGDIPEGYSVSREKKERFSLILESASTNQTSMYLCASSLFGLGDTEAFFGQGTRLTVV.

Many counts were recorded for this clonotype. The chain links TRBV5-1 to TRBJ2-7; the match to TRBD2 covers 7 bases. CDR3 size: 15 residues. The V segment lost 4 bases and the J segment 2 bases; nucleotides outside the gene matches: 9. Per germline, CDR1 SGHRS and CDR2 YFSETQ. For the CDR3, the DNA is TGCGCCAGCAGCCCAGACCTGCGGGAGACCTACGAGCAGTACTTC. Amino acids: CASSPDLRETYEQYF.

This clonotype was observed at least ten times. This chain links TRBV12-3 or TRBV12-4 with TRBJ2-3; 7 bases align to TRBD1. The CDR3 consists of 14 residues. V was clipped by 6 bases and J by 0 bases; unmatched bases: 3. CDR3 bases: TGTGCCAGCAGGACAGGGCCTAGCACAGATACGCAGTATTTT. Its translation is CASRTGPSTDTQYF.

There are many counts of this clonotype. The genes are TRBV7-2 and TRBJ2-3; TRBD2 agrees at 8 bases. There are 16 residues in the CDR3. CDR1 and CDR2 (germline): SGHTA, FQGNSA. The V and J ends lost 1 base and 4 bases, in that order; junction bases with no gene match: 7. CDR3 sequence: CASSLEGTSSADTQYF. In DNA, the CDR3 is TGTGCCAGCAGCTTAGAGGGGACTAGTTCCGCAGATACGCAGTATTTT.

The CDR3: CATSDFGGTEAFF. CDR3 DNA: TGTGCCACCAGTGATTTTGGGGGCACTGAAGCTTTCTTT. The chain carries TRBV24-1 and TRBJ1-1, with D maybe TRBD1 (5 bases). CDR3 length equals 13 residues. CDR1 is KGHDR, CDR2 SFDVKD, per germline. V was cut by 1 base and J by 4 bases, with 6 bases left in between.

This clonotype was recorded at least ten times. J is TRBJ1-5 and V is TRBV7-2; 10 positions match TRBD1. The CDR3 contains 15 residues. The ends lost 5 bases at V and 6 bases at J; junction bases unmatched: 7. CDR1 and CDR2 (germline): SGHTA, FQGNSA. The CDR3, as DNA: TGTGCCAGCAGCCCTGGGACAGGGGTTGTTCAGCCCCAGCATTTT. This encodes CASSPGTGVVQPQHF. Full variable domain (remainder filled in from reference TRBV7-2 and TRBJ1-5): GAGVSQSPSNKVTEKGKDVELRCDPISGHTALYWYRQSLGQGLEFLIYFQGNSAPDKSGLPSDRFSAERTGGSVSTLTIQRTQQEDSAVYLCASSPGTGVVQPQHFGDGTRLSIL.

This clonotype was counted at least ten times. The rearrangement uses TRBV6-1 and TRBJ2-7; 7 bases match TRBD1. Looked up from germline, CDR1 is MNHNS and CDR2 is SASEGT. With 6 bases clipped from V and 2 bases from J, the junction kept 10 bases outside the gene matches. The CDR3 is made up of 15 amino acids. The CDR3 loop reads CASRLYRDSTYEQYF. In DNA, the CDR3 is TGTGCCAGCAGACTATACCGGGACAGTACCTACGAGCAGTACTTC.

This clonotype was counted ten times or more. The V and J genes are TRBV3-1 and TRBJ2-2, with a possible D match to TRBD2 (6 bases). Trimming took off 6 bases at V and 2 bases at J, with 13 bases between the two ends. The CDR3 is 15 amino acids. Germline V gene lookup returns CDR1 LGHDT and CDR2 YNNKEL (reference sequence). Here the CDR3 DNA reads TGTGCCAGCAGAAAGGCAGGGACTAACACCGGGGAGCTGTTTTTT. Translating it yields CASRKAGTNTGELFF.

In this sample, this clonotype turned up a few times. The chain combines TRBV20-1 with TRBJ2-1, with 8 bases matching TRBD2. This CDR3 contains 12 residues. V gave up 5 bases and J gave up 9 bases; unmatched junction bases: 6. The germline CDR1 and CDR2 sequences are DFQATT and SNEGSKA (reference sequence). The CDR3 reads CSAYTSGSEQFF. CDR3 DNA: TGCAGTGCTTATACTAGCGGCAGTGAGCAGTTCTTC.

This clonotype was found many times. This rearrangement joins TRBV2 to TRBJ2-6, with D perhaps given as TRBD1 or TRBD2 (5 bases each). This CDR3 comprises 15 residues. The germline V gene has CDR1 SNHLY and CDR2 FYNNEI. V was pared by 3 bases and J by 0 bases, with 6 bases between. In DNA, the CDR3 is TGTGCCAGCAGTGATGGGGGCTCTGGGGCCAACGTCCTGACTTTC. Its protein product is CASSDGGSGANVLTF. The whole variable domain, filled in from reference TRBV2 and TRBJ2-6, reads EPEVTQTPSHQVTQMGQEVILRCVPISNHLYFYWYRQILGQKVEFLVSFYNNEISEKSEIFDDQFSVERPDGSNFTLKIRSTKLEDSAMYFCASSDGGSGANVLTFGAGSRLTVL.

There are many counts of this clonotype. The V call is TRBV5-6, the J call TRBJ2-7, with TRBD2 matching 8 bases. V was pared by 0 bases and J by 5 bases, with 10 bases of the junction left unmatched. Per germline, CDR1 SGHDT and CDR2 YYEEEE. CDR3 length: 16 amino acids. CDR3 DNA: TGTGCCAGCAGCTTGGGGATCGGGACTAGTGCCCACGAGCAGTACTTC. Its protein is CASSLGIGTSAHEQYF.